What follows describes a single TCR beta chain. What it binds is not known. Based on CD45RO/CCR7/CD25/CD127/CD95/CD27, CD4+ regulatory, stem cell-like memory, naive and central memory cells were sorted. Sorting gave populations that all exceeded 95% purity. Per germline, CDR1 MDHEN and CDR2 SYDVKM. Unmatched junction bases numbered 6, after V lost 5 bases and J lost 11 bases. There are 12 residues in the CDR3. The sample originates from a study of beta chain features in type 1 diabetes. The investigators reverse transcribed all of the isolated RNA, so they sequenced expressed TCRB transcripts. Sequenced by immunoSEQ multiplex PCR; TCRdb stores in-frame clones only, minus some. In the table there are some 240,000 clones, approximately 10% of which are singletons. Overall study findings and caveats: Patients and controls would share equally any PCR tilt toward shorter templates.

V usage is TRBV28 and J usage is TRBJ1-1, with 9 positions matching TRBD1. The receptor's source is a man between 18 and 29 years old in good health. The sample taken for sequencing was central memory CD4+ T cells from blood. CDR3 sequence reads: CASSDWDRVAFF. DNA for the CDR3: TGTGCCAGCAGTGACTGGGACAGGGTCGCTTTCTTT.